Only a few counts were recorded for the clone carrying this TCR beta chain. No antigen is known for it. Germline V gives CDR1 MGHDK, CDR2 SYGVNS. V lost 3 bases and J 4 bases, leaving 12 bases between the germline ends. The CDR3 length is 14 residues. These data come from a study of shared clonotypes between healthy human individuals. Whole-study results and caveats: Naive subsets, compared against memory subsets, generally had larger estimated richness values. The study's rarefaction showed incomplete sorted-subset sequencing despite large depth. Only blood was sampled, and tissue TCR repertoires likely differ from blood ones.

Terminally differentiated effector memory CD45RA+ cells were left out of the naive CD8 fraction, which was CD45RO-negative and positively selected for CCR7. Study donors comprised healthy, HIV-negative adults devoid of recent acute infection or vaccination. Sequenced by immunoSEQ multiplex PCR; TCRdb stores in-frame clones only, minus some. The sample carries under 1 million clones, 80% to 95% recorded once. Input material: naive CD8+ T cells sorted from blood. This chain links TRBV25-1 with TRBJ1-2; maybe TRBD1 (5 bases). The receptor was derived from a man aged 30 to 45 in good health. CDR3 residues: CASSDSGLPYGYTF. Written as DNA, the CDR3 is TGTGCCAGCAGTGATTCGGGACTGCCCTATGGCTACACCTTC.